These T cell receptor beta chains were read from a single sample in a study of blood T cell repertoires in COVID-19. Some clones are missing from TCRdb's copy, which holds only in-frame ones; the method was immunoSEQ multiplex PCR. Among around 200,000 clones listed, about 83% were seen once. The sample was peripheral blood. The receptor set was obtained from a middle-aged woman with active or convalescent COVID-19. The CDR3 runs from the conserved cysteine through the conserved F or W. D genes are given only for firm matches. Some rows have no size entry. The others give once, few or many, or a class for an expanded clone.

v_call,j_call,clone_size,d_call,cdr3_nt,cdr3_aa
TRBV2,TRBJ1-1,.,.,TGTGCCAGCAGTGAACAGGGATGGAGCACTGAAGCTTTCTTT,CASSEQGWSTEAFF
TRBV10-3,TRBJ1-1,.,.,TGTGCCATCAAGTCTCACGGACAATCGAACACTGAAGCTTTCTTT,CAIKSHGQSNTEAFF
TRBV27,TRBJ1-6,.,.,TGTGCCAGCAGTTTAGGGGGGAGGGGTTCACCCCTCCACTTT,CASSLGGRGSPLHF
TRBV19,TRBJ2-7,.,.,TGTGCCAGTAGTATAGACCAGGGGGGCTCCTACGAGCAGTACTTC,CASSIDQGGSYEQYF
TRBV24-1,TRBJ2-3,.,.,TGTGCCACCAGTGATTCCCCTGGCACAGATACGCAGTATTTT,CATSDSPGTDTQYF
TRBV5-1,TRBJ1-1,once,.,TGCGCCAGCAGCCCGGAGCGGGGGCCTAGGAACACTGAAGCTTTCTTT,CASSPERGPRNTEAFF
TRBV28,TRBJ2-7,.,TRBD2,TGTGCCAGCACCAGCGGGGGGCCTAACTCCTACGAGCAGTACTTC,CASTSGGPNSYEQYF
TRBV30,TRBJ1-2,.,.,TGTGCCTGGACGGGGGACCGTGAATATGGCTACACCTTC,CAWTGDREYGYTF
TRBV11-2,TRBJ2-1,.,.,TGTGCCAGCAGCTTGGAGATTACCTACAATGAGCAGTTCTTC,CASSLEITYNEQFF
TRBV24-1,TRBJ2-2,.,TRBD1,TGTGCCACCGGGACCCGGGACAGGGGGCCAGGGGAGCTGTTTTTT,CATGTRDRGPGELFF
TRBV18,TRBJ2-3,.,TRBD2,TGTGCCAGCTCACCTCCGGTTAGCGGGGGGGTCACAGATACGCAGTATTTT,CASSPPVSGGVTDTQYF
TRBV18,TRBJ1-5,.,.,TGTGCCAGCTCAGATGTCTTGCGGGATAGCAATCAGCCCCAGCATTTT,CASSDVLRDSNQPQHF
TRBV18,TRBJ2-7,.,.,TGTGCCAGTGGGAGCTCCTACGAGCAGTACTTC,CASGSSYEQYF
TRBV27,TRBJ1-1,.,.,TGTGCCAGTAGGACAGTAGAATTGAACACTGAAGCTTTCTTT,CASRTVELNTEAFF
TRBV7-9,TRBJ2-7,once,.,TGTGCCAGCAGTCCTAGGGGTAGCGGACTCTCCTACGAGCAGTACTTC,CASSPRGSGLSYEQYF
TRBV5-4,TRBJ2-3,.,TRBD2,TGTGCCAGCAGACCGAGACTAGCGGTTACGGATACGCAGTATTTT,CASRPRLAVTDTQYF
TRBV20-1,TRBJ1-2,.,.,TGCAGTGCTAGAGATCGAGGCGGCTACACCTTC,CSARDRGGYTF
TRBV9,TRBJ2-5,.,.,TGTGCCAGCAGCGTAGCTAGGGGCCGAGAGACCCAGTACTTC,CASSVARGRETQYF
TRBV10-3,TRBJ2-7,many,.,TGTGCCATCAGTGAGTTGCTGACTGTCACCTACGAGCAGTACTTC,CAISELLTVTYEQYF
TRBV20-1,TRBJ2-7,.,.,TGCAGTGCTCGACTAGCCTACGAGCAGTACTTC,CSARLAYEQYF
TRBV7-2,TRBJ1-4,.,.,TGTGCCAGCAGCTTAGGGACAAGAGAAGAAAAACTGTTTTTT,CASSLGTREEKLFF
TRBV19,TRBJ1-2,.,.,TGTGCCAGTAGTATTTCAGGGGCGACGGACTATGGCTACACCTTC,CASSISGATDYGYTF
TRBV7-8,TRBJ2-5,.,.,TGTGCCAGCAGCTTTCTTCGGAGGGGCAGGGCTAGCCAAGAGACCCAGTACTTC,CASSFLRRGRASQETQYF
TRBV2,TRBJ1-2,.,.,TGTGCCAGCAGGCAGGGAGGCTATGGCTACACCTTC,CASRQGGYGYTF
TRBV18,TRBJ1-2,.,TRBD1,TGTGCCAGCTCATCGTCTCGATCCGGGACAGAGGGCTATGGCTACACCTTC,CASSSSRSGTEGYGYTF
TRBV2,TRBJ1-6,.,TRBD1,TGTGCCAGCGAAGGGACAGGGACTTCACCCCTCCACTTT,CASEGTGTSPLHF
TRBV2,TRBJ1-1,.,TRBD1,TGTGCCGGGGATCGGGACAGGGGGACTGAAGCTTTCTTT,CAGDRDRGTEAFF
TRBV29-1,TRBJ1-3,.,.,TGCAGCGTTGTGGAGATCTCTGGAAACACCATATATTTT,CSVVEISGNTIYF
TRBV9,TRBJ2-1,.,TRBD2,TGTGCCAGCAGCGTGTTTCTAGCGGGAGGGCCGGGGGAGCAGTTCTTC,CASSVFLAGGPGEQFF
TRBV27,TRBJ2-7,once,TRBD2,TGTGCCACCGGAGGACTAGCCCCCAGCGAGCAGTACTTC,CATGGLAPSEQYF
TRBV5-6,TRBJ1-1,.,TRBD1,TGTGCCAGCAGCGGCCTGGGACAGCTGAACACTGAAGCTTTCTTT,CASSGLGQLNTEAFF
TRBV20-1,TRBJ1-1,.,.,TGCAGTGCCGTTTACAGAGATGAAGCTTTCTTT,CSAVYRDEAFF
TRBV9,TRBJ1-3,.,.,TGTGCCAGCAGCGTAGGGTCCGGGGGGGCAAACACCATATATTTT,CASSVGSGGANTIYF
TRBV6-5,TRBJ1-1,.,.,TGTGCCAGCCATGAGGCGTGGAGGAACACTGAAGCTTTCTTT,CASHEAWRNTEAFF
TRBV6-5,TRBJ2-7,.,.,TGTGCCAGCAGTTACTCGATCTGGAGCGAGCAGTACTTC,CASSYSIWSEQYF
TRBV27,TRBJ2-2,.,TRBD1,TGTGCCAGCAGGTCCGGACAGGGTAATACCGGGGAGCTGTTTTTT,CASRSGQGNTGELFF
TRBV24-1,TRBJ2-3,.,TRBD2,TGTGCCACCAGAGAAAGCGGGGGTAGCACAGATACGCAGTATTTT,CATRESGGSTDTQYF
TRBV7-9,TRBJ1-2,.,TRBD1,TGTGCCAGCAGCTTAGATCTCATGGTCGGACAGGACGGCTACACCTTC,CASSLDLMVGQDGYTF
TRBV5-4,TRBJ2-5,.,TRBD1,TGTGCCAGCAGCCCAAGACAGGGTGGGTTTGTAGAGACCCAGTACTTC,CASSPRQGGFVETQYF
TRBV3-1/TRBV3-2,TRBJ1-2,few,.,TGTGCCAGCAGCCAAGGTAGATACGCCGGCTACACCTTC,CASSQGRYAGYTF
TRBV7-9,TRBJ2-7,.,TRBD1,TGTGCCAGCAGCTTAGGGACAGGGGAAAAGTACGAGCAGTACTTC,CASSLGTGEKYEQYF
TRBV28,TRBJ2-7,.,.,TGTGCCAGCACGGGCGTCACAGGGTCAAAATACGAGCAGTACTTC,CASTGVTGSKYEQYF
TRBV7-9,TRBJ1-1,.,TRBD1,TGTGCCAGCAGCTCCTTTACAGGGGTGAGCACTGAAGCTTTCTTT,CASSSFTGVSTEAFF
TRBV7-8,TRBJ1-2,few,TRBD1,TGTGCCAGCAGCTTAACCGCCGCCGGGACAGGGATTGGCTACACCTTC,CASSLTAAGTGIGYTF
TRBV4-1,TRBJ1-6,.,TRBD1,TGCGCCAGCAGCCTCGGAGGGACAGGACCCCTCCACTTT,CASSLGGTGPLHF
TRBV5-1,TRBJ2-3,.,TRBD2,TGCGCCAGCAGTTCAGGACTAGCGGGGGCCCACACAGATACGCAGTATTTT,CASSSGLAGAHTDTQYF
TRBV6-5,TRBJ2-1,.,.,TGTGCCAGCAGTTACGTACGGTACGATGAGCAGTTCTTC,CASSYVRYDEQFF
TRBV4-3,TRBJ2-1,.,.,TGCGCCAGCAGCCAAATTAGGGGGGGGGCCTACAATGAGCAGTTCTTC,CASSQIRGGAYNEQFF
TRBV28,TRBJ2-3,.,TRBD1,TGTGCCAGCAACAGACAGGGAAGCACAGATACGCAGTATTTT,CASNRQGSTDTQYF
TRBV7-2,TRBJ2-7,.,TRBD1,TGTGCCAGCAGCTACACCCCGATAGGACAGGGGAACGAGCAGTACTTC,CASSYTPIGQGNEQYF